This T cell receptor (beta chain) came from a study of technical replicates of blood from several donors. Clones were read by immunoSEQ multiplex PCR, and TCRdb kept only the in-frame ones, dropping some. The sample lists tens of thousands of clones; over 95% were seen once. This TCR was recovered from a human donor in good health. The sequenced material came from T cells isolated from PBMCs.

CDR3 loop: CASSVQGTGNYGYTF. The CDR3 nucleotides are TGTGCCAGCAGCGTACAGGGGACAGGAAACTATGGCTACACCTTC. The V gene is TRBV9, the J gene TRBJ1-2, with TRBD1 matching over 8 bases. Germline trimming cut 1 base from V and 2 bases from J; bases unmatched to any gene: 4. CDR3 size: 15 residues. Germline V gene sequence: CDR1 SGDLS, CDR2 YYNGEE.